Listed here are 15 T cell receptor beta chains from one sample, sequenced in a study of T cell responses to AZD1222 COVID-19 vaccine. Some clones are missing from TCRdb's copy, which holds only in-frame ones; the method was immunoSEQ multiplex PCR. The sample yields 150,000 to 200,000 clones, about nine tenths seen once. Source: peripheral blood, taken on day 0 of AZD1222 vaccination. The source of these receptors is an adult in good health.

V gene TRBV2 combines with J gene TRBJ1-5; D is unresolved. V dropped 8 bases and J dropped 0 bases, with 8 bases sitting between them. The CDR3 has 13 amino acids. From germline, CDR1 is SNHLY and CDR2 FYNNEI. The chain's CDR3 is CASVTHSNQPQHF. The CDR3 DNA reads TGTGCCAGCGTTACACATAGCAATCAGCCCCAGCATTTT. The entire variable domain, with the rest obtained from reference TRBV2 and TRBJ1-5, is as follows: EPEVTQTPSHQVTQMGQEVILRCVPISNHLYFYWYRQILGQKVEFLVSFYNNEISEKSEIFDDQFSVERPDGSNFTLKIRSTKLEDSAMYFCASVTHSNQPQHFGDGTRLSIL.

V is TRBV29-1 and J is TRBJ1-1, with 9 bases identical to TRBD1. CDR1 is SQVTM, CDR2 ANQGSEA, per germline. Unmatched junction bases numbered 1, after V lost 4 bases and J lost 4 bases. The CDR3 spans 12 residues. This CDR3 is CSVGQGGTEAFF. CDR3 bases: TGCAGCGTTGGACAGGGGGGCACTGAAGCTTTCTTT.

V and J are TRBV6-6 and TRBJ1-2; D gene uncertain. Per the germline V gene, CDR1 is MNHNY and CDR2 is SVGAGI (reference sequence). Trimming cost V 10 bases and J 3 bases, with 9 bases left between them. The CDR3 contains 11 residues. The CDR3, as DNA: TGTGCCATGAAAGGGTACTATGGCTACACCTTC. It translates to CAMKGYYGYTF.

The V call is TRBV5-1, the J call TRBJ1-3; no definite D call. The CDR3 runs to 16 residues. Trimming removed 0 bases from V and 0 bases from J, with 10 bases in between. The germline V gene encodes CDR1 SGHRS and CDR2 YFSETQ. CDR3 sequence (DNA): TGCGCCAGCAGCTTGGACCTGGGATTCTCTGGAAACACCATATATTTT. Amino acid sequence: CASSLDLGFSGNTIYF. Looking up the rest from reference TRBV5-1 and TRBJ1-3 gives the full variable domain: KAGVTQTPRYLIKTRGQQVTLSCSPISGHRSVSWYQQTPGQGLQFLFEYFSETQRNKGNFPGRFSGRQFSNSRSEMNVSTLELGDSALYLCASSLDLGFSGNTIYFGEGSWLTVV.

This clone has a single count. The genes are TRBV9 and TRBJ2-5; maybe TRBD2 (5 bases). V was clipped by 0 bases and J by 2 bases, with 8 bases between them. Germline CDR1 and CDR2: SGDLS and YYNGEE. CDR3 length equals 14 residues. The CDR3 spells CASSVGTAQETQYF. In nucleotides, the CDR3 is TGTGCCAGCAGCGTAGGGACTGCACAAGAGACCCAGTACTTC.

The genes are TRBV2 and TRBJ1-4; possible D gene TRBD1, 6 bases. CDR3 length: 17 residues. The germline V gene has CDR1 SNHLY and CDR2 FYNNEI. Trimming stripped 10 bases from V and 4 bases from J, with 25 bases between. As DNA, the CDR3 is TGTGCCACCCTGTTAGGGGGGGGCGCCCCCGGTAATGAAAAACTGTTTTTT. It encodes CATLLGGGAPGNEKLFF. The variable domain in full, with the rest retrieved from reference TRBV2 and TRBJ1-4, is EPEVTQTPSHQVTQMGQEVILRCVPISNHLYFYWYRQILGQKVEFLVSFYNNEISEKSEIFDDQFSVERPDGSNFTLKIRSTKLEDSAMYFCATLLGGGAPGNEKLFFGSGTQLSVL.

This clone occurred a few times. In the same sample, other DNA sequences code for this CDR3. The gene calls are TRBV6-5 and TRBJ1-1, with 7 nucleotides matching TRBD1. There are 13 residues in the CDR3. V shed 7 bases and J 4 bases; nucleotides not matched to a gene: 6. CDR1 and CDR2 (germline): MNHEY, SVGAGI. The CDR3 loop reads CASNLQGSTEAFF. DNA of the CDR3: TGTGCCAGCAACTTACAGGGGTCCACTGAAGCTTTCTTT.

The sample holds one count of this clone. The CDR3 DNA sequence: TGTGCCAGCAGTGAGGGGATCAGGGGCTATGGCTACACCTTC. This gives the protein CASSEGIRGYGYTF. This chain uses TRBV6-1 with TRBJ1-2, with D perhaps TRBD1 (6 bases). Trimming cost V 3 bases and J 4 bases, with 12 bases left between them. Germline CDR1 is MNHNS and CDR2 is SASEGT. This CDR3 is 14 amino acids long.

The gene calls are TRBV6-5 and TRBJ1-6; D is possibly TRBD1 (5 bases). This CDR3 has 15 residues. V was pared by 7 bases and J by 5 bases, with 15 bases between. Germline V gene data show CDR1 as MNHEY and CDR2 as SVGAGI. The DNA of the CDR3 is TGTGCCAGCACACTAGGGACGTCACATAATTCACCCCTCCACTTT. Translating gives CASTLGTSHNSPLHF.

J is TRBJ2-2 and V is TRBV24-1; D is possibly TRBD1 or TRBD2 (5 bases each). V lost 5 bases, J lost 4 bases, and 7 bases lay in between. The CDR3 is 13 residues long. Germline CDR1 is KGHDR and CDR2 is SFDVKD. The CDR3 reads CATSGGVTGELFF. The CDR3 coding sequence is TGTGCCACCAGTGGAGGGGTCACCGGGGAGCTGTTTTTT.

This chain links TRBV18 with TRBJ1-1; 8 bases are a match to TRBD1. Losses at the gene ends were 4 bases for V and 5 bases for J; bases not matched to a gene: 6. This CDR3 contains 14 residues. CDR1 KGHSH and CDR2 LQKENI come from the germline V gene. CDR3 protein: CASSLGQGGTEAFF. The CDR3 nucleotides read TGTGCCAGCTCACTTGGACAGGGTGGGACTGAAGCTTTCTTT.

The chain has TRBV29-1 and TRBJ2-5, with D perhaps matching TRBD1 (8 bases). Germline CDR1 reads SQVTM; CDR2 reads ANQGSEA. V lost 6 bases and J 1 base, leaving 15 bases between the germline ends. The CDR3 loop spans 14 amino acids. CDR3 amino acids: CSVRGRGSQETQYF. CDR3 coding DNA: TGCAGCGTCAGGGGGCGGGGGTCCCAAGAGACCCAGTACTTC.

This chain links TRBV5-1 with TRBJ1-1, with a tentative D call TRBD1 (5 bases). The CDR3 is 15 residues long. Per the germline V gene, CDR1 is SGHRS and CDR2 is YFSETQ. V shed 4 bases and J shed 5 bases, with 18 bases lying between them. The CDR3 DNA reads as TGCGCCAGCAGCATACCACAGGTTCCGAGGACTGAAGCTTTCTTT. Its translation is CASSIPQVPRTEAFF.

The chain carries TRBV11-2 and TRBJ1-4; perhaps TRBD1 as D (6 bases). This CDR3 contains 15 residues. CDR1 is SGHAT and CDR2 is FQNNGV in the germline V gene. V dropped 5 bases and J dropped 0 bases, with 10 bases sitting between them. The CDR3 loop is CASSATGATNEKLFF. For the CDR3, the DNA is TGTGCCAGCAGCGCGACAGGTGCAACTAATGAAAAACTGTTTTTT. Combining the CDR3 with reference TRBV11-2 and TRBJ1-4 gives the whole variable domain EAGVAQSPRYKIIEKRQSVAFWCNPISGHATLYWYQQILGQGPKLLIQFQNNGVVDDSQLPKDRFSAERLKGVDSTLKIQPAKLEDSAVYLCASSATGATNEKLFFGSGTQLSVL.

Comments on this clone: The junction shows a germline mismatch at one end, possibly a read error. The chain couples TRBV7-7 to TRBJ2-5; D possibly corresponds to TRBD1 (6 bases). The germline V gene encodes CDR1 SSHAT and CDR2 FNYEAQ (reference sequence). The CDR3 totals 15 residues. The CDR3 here is CASSLGGPSGETQYF. The CDR3 nucleotides read TGTGCTAGCAGCTTAGGGGGTCCTAGTGGAGAGACCCAGTACTTC.